One and the same sample provided the 4 T cell receptor beta chains below, sequenced in a study of CD8 T cells in ankylosing spondylitis (dated by TCRdb to between 2016 and 2019). General findings and caveats noted by the study authors: Blood from ankylosing spondylitis patients appeared to be characterized by a TCR beta motif made up of under 10 highly homologous amino acid variants.

Library creation used 5' RACE. Sequenced using an Illumina HiSeq 2500. Using fastp at Q25 and MiXCR, TCRdb reprocessed the public reads and kept productive beta chains. Rows with one shared CDR3 protein collapse into an entry with the most common genes and DNA. Within this sample are about 500,000 distinct CDR3 sequences, with 5.3% of them counted one time only. The ten biggest clones cover under 4.5% of the sample. Their specific antigens are unknown. The sequenced sample was blood, either unsorted or a sorted T cell fraction (not recorded which). The receptors were sampled from a male donor with ankylosing spondylitis.

This clonotype occurred many times. This chain uses TRBV6-2 or TRBV6-3 with TRBJ1-2; unclear D gene. V dropped 11 bases and J dropped 6 bases, with 16 bases sitting between them. CDR1 MNHEY and CDR2 SVGEGT come from the germline V gene. The CDR3 runs to 12 residues. CDR3: CASARREDGYTF. For the CDR3, the DNA is TGTGCCTCCGCGAGGAGGGAGGATGGCTACACCTTC.

This clonotype was recorded many times. The chain joins TRBV6-2 or TRBV6-3 to TRBJ1-1; D not certain. The CDR3 runs 11 residues. The germline V gene encodes CDR1 MNHEY and CDR2 SVGEGT. Trimming shortened V by 7 bases and J by 1 base, and 4 bases separated the two germline ends. This CDR3 is CASTANTEAFF. DNA of the CDR3: TGTGCCAGCACAGCGAACACTGAAGCTTTCTTT.

This clonotype came up many times. The J gene is TRBJ1-1, the V gene TRBV3-1; a possible D gene is TRBD1 (5 bases). V gave up 3 bases and J gave up 0 bases, with 11 bases separating them. The CDR3 is made up of 15 amino acids. CDR1 LGHDT and CDR2 YNNKEL come from the germline V gene (reference sequence). CDR3 protein: CASSQSGGMNTEAFF. The CDR3 nucleotides read TGTGCCAGCAGCCAGTCTGGGGGGATGAACACTGAAGCTTTCTTT.

This clonotype was recorded at least ten times. V is TRBV7-2 and J is TRBJ1-5; TRBD1 agrees at 7 bases. The CDR3 is 15 residues long. Germline V gene lookup returns CDR1 SGHTA and CDR2 FQGNSA. V shed 3 bases, J shed 4 bases, and the junction held 6 bases outside the gene matches. The CDR3 spells CASSLLTQGNQPQHF. The DNA of the CDR3 is TGTGCCAGCAGCTTGTTGACACAGGGGAATCAGCCCCAGCATTTT.